The clone carrying this T cell receptor beta chain was detected only a few times. This sample stems from a study of cytomegalovirus exposure and HLA in healthy donors. About the research overall: An early release of data contained 70 million to 95 million unique TCRs, which came from HLA-typed donors.

Both 60 Vbeta primers and 13 Jbeta primers went into the PCR. The method was immunoSEQ multiplex PCR; TCRdb's version includes in-frame clones alone and lacks a portion of them. The table records around 200,000 clones, roughly four fifths of them present only once. The CDR3 extends over 16 amino acids. Germline-derived CDR1 and CDR2 are SEHNR and FQNEAQ (reference sequence). Trimming left V 1 base short and J 10 bases short, with 20 bases between. The rearrangement uses TRBV7-9 and TRBJ2-1, with TRBD2 as a possible D gene (6 bases). This clonotype originated in a man aged 25 to 40 in good health and CMV-seronegative. Sequenced material: PBMCs. As DNA, the CDR3 is TGTGCCAGCAGCTTAGGAGCCCGCGGGGTTCAAGGGGAGCAGTTCTTC. Its translation is CASSLGARGVQGEQFF.